What follows describes a single T cell receptor (beta chain). The antigen remains unidentified. This record belongs to a study of blood T cells in healthy people across ages. The authors isolated at least 7 million PBMCs per sample. Samples each had at least 5 micrograms of total RNA extracted. Study results and limitations: Age showed a roughly linear inverse relationship with TCR beta diversity per million T cells.

The CDR3 length is 15 residues. Germline CDR1 and CDR2: MNHNS and SASEGT. Trimming removed 4 bases at V and 2 bases at J, with 15 bases between. Sample-barcoded 5' priming and a J-beta primer mix drove a second PCR of about 6 to 12 cycles. TCRdb reanalysed the 5' RACE reads using MiXCR and keeps one entry per CDR3 protein. Of 780,000 or so distinct CDR3 sequences in the sample, around a quarter were seen once. The sample was also reused in another study, on T cells of mothers and their children.

Sequencing was done on a sample of blood. The sequence derives from a boy aged 5-17 years in good health. The chain joins TRBV6-1 to TRBJ2-7; D is ambiguous. CDR3 in amino acids: CASSVAGLPTYEQYF. As DNA, the CDR3 is TGTGCCAGCAGTGTCGCTGGCCTCCCTACCTACGAGCAGTACTTC.